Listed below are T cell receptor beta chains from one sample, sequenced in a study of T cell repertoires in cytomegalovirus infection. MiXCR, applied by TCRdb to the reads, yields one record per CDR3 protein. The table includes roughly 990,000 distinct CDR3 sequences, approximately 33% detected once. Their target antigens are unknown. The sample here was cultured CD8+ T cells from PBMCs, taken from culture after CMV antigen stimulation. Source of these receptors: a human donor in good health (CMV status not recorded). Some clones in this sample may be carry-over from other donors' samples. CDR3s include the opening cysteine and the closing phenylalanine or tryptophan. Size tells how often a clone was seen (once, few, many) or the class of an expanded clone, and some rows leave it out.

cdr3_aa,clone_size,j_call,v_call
CASSGDTFSGNTIYF,few,TRBJ1-3,TRBV7-2
CASSYRQANYGYTF,many,TRBJ1-2,TRBV7-2
CASSAPRRGVDYGYTF,few,TRBJ1-2,TRBV7-9
CASSQVLAGDTEAFF,NA,TRBJ1-1,TRBV4-1
CASSYSQAFGHGYTF,NA,TRBJ1-2,TRBV6-5
CASSGIRDTDTNYGYTF,few,TRBJ1-2,TRBV12-3/TRBV12-4
CASSAPRDGVGYGYTF,NA,TRBJ1-2,TRBV23-1
CASSYSDRARADTQYF,NA,TRBJ2-3,TRBV6-6
CASVEAGNSNQPQHF,few,TRBJ1-5,TRBV12-3/TRBV12-4
CASSYAGAGDTQYF,NA,TRBJ2-3,TRBV6-6
CASSLHPADMNTEAFF,NA,TRBJ1-1,TRBV5-1
CASSFGGGKAEAFF,NA,TRBJ1-1,TRBV7-9
CSASVPAENTGELFF,NA,TRBJ2-2,TRBV20-1
CASSYQGYRNSPLHF,NA,TRBJ1-6,TRBV7-8
CASSMIERNSPLHF,NA,TRBJ1-6,TRBV19
CASSLWRGTNYGYTF,few,TRBJ1-2,TRBV7-2
CASSLSMGAGQPQHF,NA,TRBJ1-5,TRBV27
CASRRDRGYTEAFF,NA,TRBJ1-1,TRBV6-6
CASSFPQVLRNTEAFF,few,TRBJ1-1,TRBV27
CASSIISSSYNEQFF,NA,TRBJ2-1,TRBV19
CASSLGPGVHSYNEQFF,NA,TRBJ2-1,TRBV12-3/TRBV12-4
CASSPRSLRALNLVTEAFF,NA,TRBJ1-1,TRBV19
CASSFESEPNTEAFF,NA,TRBJ1-1,TRBV28
CASRGGSYGYTF,few,TRBJ1-2,TRBV19
CASNLEPGLVTDTQYF,few,TRBJ2-3,TRBV28
CASSSYRGSDKNIQYF,NA,TRBJ2-4,TRBV27
CASSTLPMGPWGNSPLHF,NA,TRBJ1-6,TRBV5-6
CASSLTGEETQYF,many,TRBJ2-5,TRBV5-4
CASSTSSSSTDTQYF,NA,TRBJ2-3,TRBV19
CASSVSSAADWVETQYF,NA,TRBJ2-5,TRBV9
CASSFGRSGWTEAFF,NA,TRBJ1-1,TRBV28
CASSGGDWGGDVLTF,few,TRBJ2-6,TRBV6-6
CASRYTDPTDTQYF,NA,TRBJ2-3,TRBV6-6
CASSSITGKGTEAFF,many,TRBJ1-1,TRBV6-1
CAISQVGTGANVLTF,many,TRBJ2-6,TRBV10-3
CASSLDRTAYDGYTF,many,TRBJ1-2,TRBV7-6
CASSFVQDPTDTQYF,NA,TRBJ2-3,TRBV5-4
CATSDFNRRNTGELFF,few,TRBJ2-2,TRBV24-1
CASKLGLEETQYF,few,TRBJ2-5,TRBV12-3/TRBV12-4
CTISAGTDLTYSNQPQHF,NA,TRBJ1-5,TRBV10-3
CASSQDYSGTGGDQPQHF,NA,TRBJ1-5,TRBV4-1
CASSLDGRDRVRDTQYF,many,TRBJ2-3,TRBV7-8
CASSSPRWGEDTQYF,NA,TRBJ2-3,TRBV7-2
CASPYRRDTGELFF,few,TRBJ2-2,TRBV7-9
CAILGFNYGYTF,NA,TRBJ1-2,TRBV10-3
CASSPTSRGGAGYTF,few,TRBJ1-2,TRBV7-2
CASSLLGFLGGYTF,many,TRBJ1-2,TRBV27
CATSRGRGGTVESNQPQHF,few,TRBJ1-5,TRBV15
CASSSFPHRGVADDTQYF,NA,TRBJ2-3,TRBV11-2
CVSSLSLAGGPSYNEQFF,NA,TRBJ2-1,TRBV28
CAVPERGLLTGELFF,NA,TRBJ2-2,TRBV7-2
CASRSQHF,once,TRBJ1-5,TRBV7-3
CAGQGETAYNEQFF,few,TRBJ2-1,TRBV7-9